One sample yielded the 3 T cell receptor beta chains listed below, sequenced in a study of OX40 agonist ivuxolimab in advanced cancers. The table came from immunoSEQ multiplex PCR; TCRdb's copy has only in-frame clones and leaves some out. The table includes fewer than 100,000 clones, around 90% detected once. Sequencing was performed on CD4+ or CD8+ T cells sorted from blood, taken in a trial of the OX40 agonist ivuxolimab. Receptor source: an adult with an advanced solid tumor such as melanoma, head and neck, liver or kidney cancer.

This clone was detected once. Here the CDR3 DNA reads TGTGCCAGCAGCCCCCAGACTAGTCTCTACGAGCAGTACTTC. Amino acids: CASSPQTSLYEQYF. The J gene is TRBJ2-7, the V gene TRBV7-2, with D possibly matching TRBD2 (6 bases). CDR3 size: 14 residues. Trimming stripped 5 bases from V and 3 bases from J, with 14 bases between. The germline V gene has CDR1 SGHTA and CDR2 FQGNSA.

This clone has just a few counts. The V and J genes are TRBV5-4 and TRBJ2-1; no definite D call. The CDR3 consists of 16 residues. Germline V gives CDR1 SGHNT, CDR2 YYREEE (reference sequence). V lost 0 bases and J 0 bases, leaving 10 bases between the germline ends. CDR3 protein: CASSLGLASSYNEQFF. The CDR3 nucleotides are TGTGCCAGCAGCTTGGGACTGGCGAGCTCCTACAATGAGCAGTTCTTC.

In DNA form, the CDR3 reads TGTGCCAGTAGTCGACCGGGACAGGGCCTTGAAAAACTGTTTTTT. It encodes CASSRPGQGLEKLFF. The V gene is TRBV19, the J gene TRBJ1-4; TRBD1 matches 9 bases. Per germline, CDR1 LNHDA and CDR2 SQIVND (reference sequence). Trimming at V came to 5 bases and at J to 7 bases, leaving 8 bases not matched to a gene. The CDR3 is 15 residues long.